This record covers a single T cell receptor beta chain. The sample is drawn from a study of blood T cell repertoires in COVID-19. For the study at large: There were acute and convalescent COVID-19 samples, and they came from the United States, Italy and Spain. PBMCs, B-cell-depleted T cells, or T cells provided the cDNA or gDNA that made up the material.

This CDR3 region has 15 residues. V gave up 7 bases and J gave up 1 base; unmatched junction bases: 6. Germline V gives CDR1 MNHEY, CDR2 SVGAGI. In the authors' methods: By means of reference gene primer amplification, nucleated cell counts were estimated. Generated by immunoSEQ multiplex PCR, the TCRdb table keeps only in-frame clones and is missing some. The V and J calls and clone size were taken over from that table, and D and trimming were inferred from the DNA. Among a few hundred thousand clones listed, approximately 84% were seen once. Specimen: peripheral blood. This TCR was recovered from a man aged 45-65 years with acute or convalescent COVID-19. The rearrangement links TRBV6-5 to TRBJ2-2; 7 bases align to TRBD1. The CDR3 coding sequence is TGTGCCAGCAATCGGGACAGACTGAACACCGGGGAGCTGTTTTTT. This codes for CASNRDRLNTGELFF.